A single sample gave rise to the 8 T cell receptor beta chains below, sequenced in a study of vaccination and CD4 T cells after COVID-19. Cultured CD4+ T-cell DNA underwent Oncomine TCR Beta short-read sequencing. Using its own MiXCR run on the PCR reads, TCRdb lists one record per CDR3 protein. Of around 21,000 distinct CDR3 sequences listed, around two fifths were seen once; the top ten hold roughly 9.9%. Antigens for these TCRs are unknown. Time point here: late sampling 161 to 241 days after vaccination in three convalescent patients. Documented treatment: approximately nine-day PBMC culture with coronavirus spike peptide pools or control peptides (ViraFEST assay). The input for sequencing was CD4+ T cells from blood, cultured in vitro, taken about 7 months after SARS-CoV-2 vaccination. The source of these receptors is a human donor who had recovered from COVID-19.

This chain links TRBV7-9 with TRBJ1-1; D might be TRBD1 (6 bases). V lost 2 bases and J 6 bases, leaving 19 bases between the germline ends. The germline CDR1 and CDR2 sequences are SEHNR and FQNEAQ (reference sequence). This CDR3 comprises 16 residues. This chain's CDR3 is CASSLQGLGAVAEAFF. In nucleotides, the CDR3 is TGTGCCAGCAGCTTACAGGGGCTCGGGGCAGTAGCTGAAGCTTTCTTT.

The J gene is TRBJ2-1, the V gene TRBV6-2 or TRBV6-3, with a tentative D call TRBD1 (6 bases). Per the germline V gene, CDR1 is MNHEY and CDR2 is SVGEGT. The CDR3 length is 17 residues. The V and J ends lost 5 bases and 4 bases respectively, with 21 bases between them. CDR3 residues: CASSLRARGLSYNEQFF. DNA for the CDR3: TGTGCCAGCAGTCTACGGGCCAGGGGCCTATCTTACAATGAGCAGTTCTTC.

CDR3 DNA sequence: TGTGCCACCAGCAGAGCGGGCACAGATACGCAGTATTTT. Protein: CATSRAGTDTQYF. The V call is TRBV15, the J call TRBJ2-3; D is unclear. V lost 1 base, J lost 1 base, and 3 bases lay in between. The length of the CDR3 is 13 residues. Germline CDR1 reads LNHNV; CDR2 reads YYDKDF (reference sequence). The whole variable domain, remainder taken from reference TRBV15 and TRBJ2-3, is DAMVIQNPRYQVTQFGKPVTLSCSQTLNHNVMYWYQQKSSQAPKLLFHYYDKDFNNEADTPDNFQSRRPNTSFCFLDIRSPGLGDTAMYLCATSRAGTDTQYFGPGTRLTVL.

This clonotype was seen a handful of times. The chain joins TRBV5-5 to TRBJ1-5, with 7 bases fitting TRBD1. V trimming: 4 bases; J trimming: 7 bases; junction bases outside the gene matches: 8. CDR1 is SGHKS and CDR2 is YYEKEE in the germline V gene (reference sequence). The CDR3 contains 14 residues. The CDR3 DNA sequence: TGTGCCAGCAGCCCAGGGGACAGTATACAGCCCCAGCATTTT. Its protein is CASSPGDSIQPQHF.

This clonotype was picked up a small number of times. The rearrangement joins TRBV6-1 to TRBJ2-5, with D uncertain. The CDR3 sequence is 13 residues long. The V end was cut by 1 base, the J end by 5 bases, with 8 bases between. Germline V gives CDR1 MNHNS, CDR2 SASEGT. CDR3 protein: CASSEGPRETQYF. The CDR3 region has the DNA TGTGCCAGCAGTGAAGGGCCGAGGGAGACCCAGTACTTC.

The DNA of the CDR3 is TGCAGTGCTAGTCAGGGGGTAGGCGGGGAGCTGTTTTTT. This gives the protein CSASQGVGGELFF. The chain joins TRBV20-1 to TRBJ2-2; 7 bases align to TRBD1. Trimming cost V 3 bases and J 7 bases; bases outside gene matches: 5. Germline V lookup: CDR1 DFQATT, CDR2 SNEGSKA (reference sequence). The CDR3 contains 13 residues.

The chain carries TRBV28 and TRBJ2-7, with 12 bases lining up with TRBD2. Looked up from germline, CDR1 is MDHEN and CDR2 is SYDVKM. The CDR3 runs to 17 residues. With 5 bases clipped from V and 2 bases from J, the junction kept 10 bases outside the gene matches. The CDR3 DNA reads TGTGCCAGCAGTGTATCGGGGACTAGCGGGCGACCCTACGAGCAGTACTTC. Amino acids: CASSVSGTSGRPYEQYF.

This clonotype was seen just once. V usage is TRBV19 and J usage is TRBJ1-5; D not certain. Per germline, CDR1 LNHDA and CDR2 SQIVND (reference sequence). This CDR3 is 15 amino acids long. Trimming took 4 bases from V and 5 from J, leaving 15 bases between them. In DNA, the CDR3 is TGTGCCAGTAGTACCCCCGACGGAATCGATCAGCCCCAGCATTTT. Its translation: CASSTPDGIDQPQHF.